The 24 T cell receptor beta chains in this list originate from one sample, sequenced in a study of neoadjuvant anti-PD-1 for oral cavity cancer. Measured with immunoSEQ multiplex PCR; TCRdb has only the in-frame clones, and not every one. This table holds 15,000 to 20,000 clones, roughly 70% found once. Sequencing was performed on PBMCs, taken before nivolumab (anti-PD-1) treatment. The source of these receptors is a person aged 40-85 years with oral cavity squamous cell carcinoma.

The rearrangement uses TRBV27 and TRBJ2-3; 14 bases fit TRBD2. With 6 bases clipped from V and 5 bases from J, the junction kept 13 bases outside the gene matches. This CDR3 contains 18 residues. Germline V gene data show CDR1 as MNHEY and CDR2 as SMNVEV (reference sequence). The CDR3 spells CASSFEPGLAGVVDTQYF. The CDR3 nucleotides are TGTGCCAGCAGCTTTGAGCCGGGACTAGCGGGAGTGGTAGATACGCAGTATTTT.

This chain links TRBV9 with TRBJ1-1; 7 bases align to TRBD1. This CDR3 has 14 amino acids. Trimming took 3 bases from V and 8 from J; bases not matched to a gene: 10. Germline CDR1 and CDR2: SGDLS and YYNGEE. CDR3 nucleotide sequence: TGTGCCAGCAGCGCCGGGGACAGCAGATCAGAAGCTTTCTTT. This gives the protein CASSAGDSRSEAFF.

The chain combines TRBV14 with TRBJ2-3; 7 bases agree with TRBD1. Per germline, CDR1 SGHDN and CDR2 FVKESK. V shed 4 bases, J shed 1 base, and the junction held 5 bases outside the gene matches. The CDR3 totals 15 residues. The CDR3 sequence is CASSPLGQGTDTQYF. CDR3 DNA sequence: TGTGCCAGCAGCCCTCTTGGACAGGGCACAGATACGCAGTATTTT.

The V gene is TRBV4-1, the J gene TRBJ1-1; 7 nucleotides line up with TRBD1. The ends lost 3 bases at V and 0 bases at J; junction bases unmatched: 1. This CDR3 has 14 amino acids. The germline V gene encodes CDR1 MGHRA and CDR2 YSYEKL. The CDR3 DNA reads as TGCGCCAGCAGCCAGGGACAGCTGAACACTGAAGCTTTCTTT. It specifies CASSQGQLNTEAFF.

The chain joins TRBV15 to TRBJ1-1, with D possibly TRBD1 on 5 matching bases. Trimming removed 3 bases at V and 2 bases at J, with 19 bases between. Germline V CDR1 and CDR2: LNHNV, YYDKDF (reference sequence). The CDR3 runs 17 residues. CDR3 region: CATSSDGWGGLNTEAFF. DNA of the CDR3: TGTGCCACCAGCAGCGATGGGTGGGGGGGATTAAACACTGAAGCTTTCTTT.

A remark on this clone: The germline gene is not matched at one end of the junction; a read error may be the cause. The chain is built from TRBV14 and TRBJ2-2, with 8 bases that match TRBD1. Germline CDR1 SGHDN, CDR2 FVKESK. The CDR3 runs to 17 residues. CDR3 DNA sequence: TGTGCCAGCAGCCAAGAGTCCTGGACAGGGTTACCCGGGGAACTGTTTTTT. As protein: CASSQESWTGLPGELFF.

The CDR3 reads CSVEGTSSGNTIYF. The DNA for the CDR3 is TGCAGCGTTGAAGGGACGAGCTCTGGAAACACCATATATTTT. The rearrangement links TRBV29-1 to TRBJ1-3; unclear D gene. CDR3 length: 14 amino acids. Deletions cut 1 base from V and 0 bases from J, with 7 bases between. Germline-derived CDR1 and CDR2 are SQVTM and ANQGSEA.

This clone was detected once. The gene calls are TRBV19 and TRBJ2-2; D could derive from TRBD1 or TRBD2 (5 bases each). Germline loops: CDR1 LNHDA, CDR2 SQIVND (reference sequence). This CDR3 spans 16 amino acids. V lost 0 bases and J 6 bases, leaving 14 bases between the germline ends. The CDR3 DNA is TGTGCCAGTAGTATAGATATCGGGACGGTACCCGGGGAGCTGTTTTTT. Its protein product is CASSIDIGTVPGELFF.

V and J are TRBV2 and TRBJ1-1, with TRBD1 as a possible D gene (5 bases). In germline, CDR1 is SNHLY, CDR2 FYNNEI. The V and J ends lost 5 bases and 4 bases respectively, with 17 bases between them. CDR3 length: 15 amino acids. CDR3 in DNA: TGTGCCAGCAGTTTAGGGTGGCTCGGGGGCACTGAAGCTTTCTTT. It is translated as CASSLGWLGGTEAFF.

V is TRBV11-2 and J is TRBJ1-4; the D gene is possibly TRBD1 (6 bases). Trimming stripped 5 bases from V and 2 bases from J, with 15 bases between. Germline CDR1 reads SGHAT; CDR2 reads FQNNGV. The CDR3 has 16 residues. The CDR3 nucleotides read TGTGCCAGCAGCCGCCTCACAGGGCCGACTAATGAAAAACTGTTTTTT. It is translated as CASSRLTGPTNEKLFF.

This clone was detected a few times. The rearrangement uses TRBV6-1 and TRBJ1-1; D might be TRBD1 (6 bases). The V end lost 5 bases, the J end lost 7 bases, and 14 bases lay between the germline ends. The CDR3 has 13 residues. Per the germline V gene, CDR1 is MNHNS and CDR2 is SASEGT. As DNA, the CDR3 is TGTGCCAGCAGTTTAGAGGGGGAGGGTGAAGCTTTCTTT. Encoded protein: CASSLEGEGEAFF.

The genes are TRBV7-8 and TRBJ2-5, with a tentative D call TRBD2 (6 bases). V lost 0 bases and J lost 5, with 16 bases in between. Germline CDR1 reads SGHVS; CDR2 reads FQNEAQ. The CDR3 length is 16 residues. The CDR3 spells CASSLAGGLKGETQYF. DNA of the CDR3: TGTGCCAGCAGCTTAGCGGGAGGATTAAAGGGTGAGACCCAGTACTTC.

In this sample, this clone turned up a few times. CDR3 region: CASSFTRYEQYF. The CDR3 region has the DNA TGTGCCAGCAGCTTCACTCGGTACGAGCAGTACTTC. The V and J genes are TRBV13 and TRBJ2-7; D unclear. The CDR3 spans 12 residues. In germline, CDR1 is PRHDT, CDR2 FYEKMQ (reference sequence). V was cut by 3 bases and J by 4 bases, with 7 bases left in between.

This clone was counted a few times. This rearrangement joins TRBV30 to TRBJ1-5; D remains ambiguous. Trimming pared 1 base from V and 1 base from J, leaving 5 bases between. This CDR3 region has 13 residues. The germline V gene has CDR1 GTSNPN and CDR2 SVGIG (reference sequence). The CDR3 loop is CAWSAQSNQPQHF. The CDR3 DNA reads TGTGCCTGGAGTGCCCAAAGCAATCAGCCCCAGCATTTT.

Regarding this clone: The junction differs from germline at one of its ends, possibly a read error. The V call is TRBV14, the J call TRBJ2-1; D perhaps matches TRBD2 (7 bases). This CDR3 is built from 12 residues. Germline lookup yields CDR1 SGHDN and CDR2 FVKESK. CDR3 sequence: CASSQDRGTTLF. CDR3 in DNA: TGTGCCAGCAGCCAAGATAGGGGGACTACGCTCTTC.

The chain has TRBV28 and TRBJ2-7; perhaps TRBD2 as D (5 bases). Germline V gene sequence: CDR1 MDHEN, CDR2 SYDVKM. V was pared by 6 bases and J by 2 bases, with 14 bases between. CDR3 length equals 14 residues. The CDR3 is CASREGSLTYEQYF. The CDR3 region has the DNA TGTGCCAGCAGAGAGGGCTCCCTCACCTACGAGCAGTACTTC.

The V and J genes are TRBV6-4 and TRBJ2-1; possibly TRBD2 for D (6 bases). Between the trimmed V and J ends, which lost 2 bases and 1 base, there was a span of 9 bases. The germline gives CDR1 MRHNA, CDR2 SNTAGT. The CDR3 spans 15 residues. CDR3 loop: CASSDTGASYNEQFF. DNA of the CDR3: TGTGCCAGCAGTGACACGGGAGCATCCTACAATGAGCAGTTCTTC.

The chain couples TRBV5-1 to TRBJ1-2; D not resolved. V lost 4 bases to trimming and J lost 6 bases, with 16 bases between them. Germline V gives CDR1 SGHRS, CDR2 YFSETQ. This CDR3 is built from 14 residues. The CDR3 reads CASSLERTANGYTF. For the CDR3, the DNA is TGCGCCAGCAGCCTGGAAAGAACGGCTAATGGCTACACCTTC.

The gene calls are TRBV6-1 and TRBJ2-7, with D unclear. The germline V gene encodes CDR1 MNHNS and CDR2 SASEGT. V was trimmed by 4 bases and J by 5 bases, leaving 12 bases between them. CDR3 length: 13 residues. The CDR3 DNA sequence: TGTGCCAGCAGTGGTGAAGCAGTCCACGAGCAGTACTTC. Residues: CASSGEAVHEQYF.

This clone showed up just once. V is TRBV6-5 and J is TRBJ1-2; a weak D match, TRBD1 (5 bases). This CDR3 region has 13 residues. Trimming cost V 6 bases and J 1 base, with 9 bases left between them. Per the germline V gene, CDR1 is MNHEY and CDR2 is SVGAGI. The CDR3 DNA is TGTGCCAGCAGGCCGGGACGTAACTATGGCTACACCTTC. Protein product: CASRPGRNYGYTF.

This clone has more than one count but fewer than ten. CDR3 in amino acids: CATSRAGTANTEAFF. In DNA form, the CDR3 reads TGTGCCACCAGCAGAGCGGGGACAGCAAACACTGAAGCTTTCTTT. V gene TRBV15 combines with J gene TRBJ1-1, with 7 bases identical to TRBD1. The CDR3 loop spans 15 amino acids. From germline, CDR1 is LNHNV and CDR2 YYDKDF (reference sequence). The J segment lost 2 bases and the V segment lost 1 base, leaving 4 bases of the junction unmatched.

This clone was seen a few times. The chain couples TRBV7-8 to TRBJ2-2, with 7 bases identical to TRBD1. Germline V lookup: CDR1 SGHVS, CDR2 FQNEAQ. V was pared by 4 bases and J by 3 bases, with 5 bases of the junction left unmatched. This CDR3 is built from 15 residues. The CDR3 nucleotides are TGTGCCAGCAGCTCGGGACAGATTTACACCGGGGAGCTGTTTTTT. Protein sequence: CASSSGQIYTGELFF.

The chain recombines TRBV6-5 with TRBJ1-5; TRBD1 is a possible D gene (5 bases). Trimming removed 5 bases from V and 2 bases from J, with 10 bases in between. Germline CDR1 and CDR2: MNHEY and SVGAGI. CDR3 length equals 14 residues. The CDR3 DNA follows: TGTGCCAGCAGTAGGGGTTCACGCAATCAGCCCCAGCATTTT. Amino acids: CASSRGSRNQPQHF.

This clone was observed a handful of times. The chain has TRBV25-1 and TRBJ1-4; TRBD1 is a possible D gene (6 bases). Looked up from germline, CDR1 is MGHDK and CDR2 is SYGVNS. CDR3 length: 16 residues. V was cut by 1 base and J by 0 bases, with 9 bases left in between. The CDR3 DNA follows: TGTGCCAGCAGTGAATTGAGGGGGGCAACTAATGAAAAACTGTTTTTT. This codes for CASSELRGATNEKLFF. The variable domain in full, with the rest retrieved from reference TRBV25-1 and TRBJ1-4, is EADIYQTPRYLVIGTGKKITLECSQTMGHDKMYWYQQDPGMELHLIHYSYGVNSTEKGDLSSESTVSRIRTEHFPLTLESARPSHTSQYLCASSELRGATNEKLFFGSGTQLSVL.